This is a list of T cell receptor beta chains from one sample in a study of identical twins. MiXCR, run by TCRdb on the 5' RACE reads, gives a single entry per CDR3 protein. Here the sample spans under 1 million distinct CDR3 sequences, about 12% being singletons. The same specimen was also included in a second study, on yellow fever vaccine responses in identical twins.

Sequences were obtained from PBMCs. The receptor source for this set is a young woman in good health. Each CDR3 is given with its conserved first and last residue. D genes are given only for firm matches. Some rows mark clone size as missing; the rest say once, few, many or name a class of expanded clone.

many,TRBJ1-2,TRBV11-1,TRBD1,TGTGCCAGCAGCCGCGACAGGGGAAACTATGGCTACACCTTC,CASSRDRGNYGYTF
few,TRBJ1-5,TRBV28,TRBD1,TGTGCCAGCAGGCGGGACAGGGGGAAGATTCAGCCCCAGCATTTT,CASRRDRGKIQPQHF
few,TRBJ1-4,TRBV7-2,-,TGTGCCAGCAGCTTTATACCCGGACAGAGTAATGAAAAACTGTTTTTT,CASSFIPGQSNEKLFF
few,TRBJ2-5,TRBV20-1,TRBD2,TGCAGTGCTAGAAGCGAGGGACTAGCTCAAGAGACCCAGTACTTC,CSARSEGLAQETQYF
-,TRBJ2-2,TRBV5-5,TRBD2,TGTGCCAGCAGCCCTAACAGCGGGAGGGCGAACACCGGGGAGCTGTTTTTT,CASSPNSGRANTGELFF
-,TRBJ2-2,TRBV29-1,-,TGCAGCGCCAGGGAACTGGATAACACCGGGGAGCTGTTTTTT,CSARELDNTGELFF
few,TRBJ1-2,TRBV24-1,-,TGTGCCACCAGTGACATCACAGGGTTCGGCTACACCTTC,CATSDITGFGYTF
-,TRBJ2-7,TRBV4-1,TRBD2,TGCGCCAGCAGCCAAGTGCTAGCGGGCTCCTACGAGCAGTACTTC,CASSQVLAGSYEQYF
few,TRBJ2-1,TRBV18,TRBD1,TGTGCCAGCTCACGTTACCAGGGGGCTAAATACAATGAGCAGTTCTTC,CASSRYQGAKYNEQFF
-,TRBJ2-1,TRBV12-5,TRBD2,TGTGCTAGTGGTCGCAGACTAGCCGGCTACAATGAGCAGTTCTTC,CASGRRLAGYNEQFF
few,TRBJ1-5,TRBV6-5,TRBD1,TGTGCCAGCAGTTACATAACAGGGGATCAGCCCCAGCATTTT,CASSYITGDQPQHF
-,TRBJ2-7,TRBV4-2,-,TGTGCCAGCAGCCAGAGAGAAGGGGACATTTACGAGCAGTACTTC,CASSQREGDIYEQYF
-,TRBJ2-1,TRBV5-1,TRBD2,TGCGCCAGCAGCGTTAGCGGGGATCAATACAATGAGCAGTTCTTC,CASSVSGDQYNEQFF
-,TRBJ2-5,TRBV29-1,-,TGCAGCGCCGCGACCGGGACCGCAACGCCGACCCAGTACTTC,CSAATGTATPTQYF
-,TRBJ1-2,TRBV2,TRBD1,TGTGCCAGCACCTCCCCGGACAGGGGGAACTATGGCTACACCTTC,CASTSPDRGNYGYTF
many,TRBJ2-7,TRBV5-1,TRBD1,TGCGCCAGCAGCTTCAGACAGGGTGTTTCCTACGAGCAGTACTTC,CASSFRQGVSYEQYF
few,TRBJ2-1,TRBV9,-,TGTGCCAGCAGCGATACCCCTCCAGCGGCCTACAATGAGCAGTTCTTC,CASSDTPPAAYNEQFF
few,TRBJ2-5,TRBV7-9,-,TGTGCCAGCAGCTCACGACAGCCCGTCCGGGAGACCCAGTACTTC,CASSSRQPVRETQYF
few,TRBJ2-2,TRBV27,-,TGTGCCAGCAAGGTTGGGCAGGGGCTTTACACCGGGGAGCTGTTTTTT,CASKVGQGLYTGELFF
few,TRBJ2-3,TRBV5-1,-,TGCGCCAGCAGCCCCGCCTGGGTAGGCACAGATACGCAGTATTTT,CASSPAWVGTDTQYF
-,TRBJ2-5,TRBV20-1,-,TGCAGTGCTAGAGAGGTAGCGAATTTGGAGACCCAGTACTTC,CSAREVANLETQYF
-,TRBJ2-3,TRBV20-1,TRBD2,TGCAGTGCTAGAGACGGGAGGGCTGATACGCAGTATTTT,CSARDGRADTQYF